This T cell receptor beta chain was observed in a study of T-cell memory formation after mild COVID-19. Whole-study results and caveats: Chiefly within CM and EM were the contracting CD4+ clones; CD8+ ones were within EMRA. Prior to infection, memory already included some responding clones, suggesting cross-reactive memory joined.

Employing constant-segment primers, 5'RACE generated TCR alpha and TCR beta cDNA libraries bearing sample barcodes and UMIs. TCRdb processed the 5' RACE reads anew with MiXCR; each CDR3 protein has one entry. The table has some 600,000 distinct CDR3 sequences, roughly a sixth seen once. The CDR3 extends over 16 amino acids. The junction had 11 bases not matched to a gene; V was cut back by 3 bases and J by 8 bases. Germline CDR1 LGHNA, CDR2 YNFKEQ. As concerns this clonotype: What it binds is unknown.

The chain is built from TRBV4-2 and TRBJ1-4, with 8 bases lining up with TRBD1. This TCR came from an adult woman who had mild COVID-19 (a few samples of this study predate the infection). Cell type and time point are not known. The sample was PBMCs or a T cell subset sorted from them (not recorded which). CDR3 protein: CASSQRAGGSWEKLFF. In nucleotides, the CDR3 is TGTGCCAGCAGCCAGAGAGCAGGGGGCTCTTGGGAAAAACTGTTTTTT.